The clone carrying this T cell receptor beta chain showed up many times. The CDR3 runs to 16 residues. V lost 6 bases and J 4 bases, leaving 21 bases between the germline ends. Germline CDR1 and CDR2: SQVTM and ANQGSEA. MiXCR, applied by TCRdb to the RT-PCR reads, yields one record per CDR3 protein. The top ten clones hold 3.6% of a sample with more than 550,000 distinct CDR3 sequences, 11% to 15% of them seen once. Sequencing was done on a sample of memory CD4+ T cells from blood. The clonotype originates from a female donor in good health, serving as a healthy control. V and J are TRBV29-1 and TRBJ2-2; TRBD2 might be the D (7 bases). The CDR3 sequence is CSVPHPGGSGTGELFF. The CDR3 coding sequence is TGCAGCGTCCCCCATCCGGGGGGCAGTGGCACCGGGGAGCTGTTTTTT.